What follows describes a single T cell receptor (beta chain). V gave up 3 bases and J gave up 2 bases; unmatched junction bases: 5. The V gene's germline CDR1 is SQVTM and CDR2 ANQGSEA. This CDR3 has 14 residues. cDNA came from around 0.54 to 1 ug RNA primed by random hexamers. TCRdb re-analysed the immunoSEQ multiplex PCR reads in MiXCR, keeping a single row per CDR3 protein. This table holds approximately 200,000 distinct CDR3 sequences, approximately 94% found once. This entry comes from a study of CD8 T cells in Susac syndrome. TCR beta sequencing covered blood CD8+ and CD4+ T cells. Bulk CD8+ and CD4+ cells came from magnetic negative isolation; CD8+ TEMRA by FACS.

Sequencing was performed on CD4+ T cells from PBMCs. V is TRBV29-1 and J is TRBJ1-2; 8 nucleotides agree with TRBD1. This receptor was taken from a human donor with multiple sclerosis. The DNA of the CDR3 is TGCAGCGTTGAGGGCAGGGGGCTGAACTATGGCTACACCTTC. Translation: CSVEGRGLNYGYTF.